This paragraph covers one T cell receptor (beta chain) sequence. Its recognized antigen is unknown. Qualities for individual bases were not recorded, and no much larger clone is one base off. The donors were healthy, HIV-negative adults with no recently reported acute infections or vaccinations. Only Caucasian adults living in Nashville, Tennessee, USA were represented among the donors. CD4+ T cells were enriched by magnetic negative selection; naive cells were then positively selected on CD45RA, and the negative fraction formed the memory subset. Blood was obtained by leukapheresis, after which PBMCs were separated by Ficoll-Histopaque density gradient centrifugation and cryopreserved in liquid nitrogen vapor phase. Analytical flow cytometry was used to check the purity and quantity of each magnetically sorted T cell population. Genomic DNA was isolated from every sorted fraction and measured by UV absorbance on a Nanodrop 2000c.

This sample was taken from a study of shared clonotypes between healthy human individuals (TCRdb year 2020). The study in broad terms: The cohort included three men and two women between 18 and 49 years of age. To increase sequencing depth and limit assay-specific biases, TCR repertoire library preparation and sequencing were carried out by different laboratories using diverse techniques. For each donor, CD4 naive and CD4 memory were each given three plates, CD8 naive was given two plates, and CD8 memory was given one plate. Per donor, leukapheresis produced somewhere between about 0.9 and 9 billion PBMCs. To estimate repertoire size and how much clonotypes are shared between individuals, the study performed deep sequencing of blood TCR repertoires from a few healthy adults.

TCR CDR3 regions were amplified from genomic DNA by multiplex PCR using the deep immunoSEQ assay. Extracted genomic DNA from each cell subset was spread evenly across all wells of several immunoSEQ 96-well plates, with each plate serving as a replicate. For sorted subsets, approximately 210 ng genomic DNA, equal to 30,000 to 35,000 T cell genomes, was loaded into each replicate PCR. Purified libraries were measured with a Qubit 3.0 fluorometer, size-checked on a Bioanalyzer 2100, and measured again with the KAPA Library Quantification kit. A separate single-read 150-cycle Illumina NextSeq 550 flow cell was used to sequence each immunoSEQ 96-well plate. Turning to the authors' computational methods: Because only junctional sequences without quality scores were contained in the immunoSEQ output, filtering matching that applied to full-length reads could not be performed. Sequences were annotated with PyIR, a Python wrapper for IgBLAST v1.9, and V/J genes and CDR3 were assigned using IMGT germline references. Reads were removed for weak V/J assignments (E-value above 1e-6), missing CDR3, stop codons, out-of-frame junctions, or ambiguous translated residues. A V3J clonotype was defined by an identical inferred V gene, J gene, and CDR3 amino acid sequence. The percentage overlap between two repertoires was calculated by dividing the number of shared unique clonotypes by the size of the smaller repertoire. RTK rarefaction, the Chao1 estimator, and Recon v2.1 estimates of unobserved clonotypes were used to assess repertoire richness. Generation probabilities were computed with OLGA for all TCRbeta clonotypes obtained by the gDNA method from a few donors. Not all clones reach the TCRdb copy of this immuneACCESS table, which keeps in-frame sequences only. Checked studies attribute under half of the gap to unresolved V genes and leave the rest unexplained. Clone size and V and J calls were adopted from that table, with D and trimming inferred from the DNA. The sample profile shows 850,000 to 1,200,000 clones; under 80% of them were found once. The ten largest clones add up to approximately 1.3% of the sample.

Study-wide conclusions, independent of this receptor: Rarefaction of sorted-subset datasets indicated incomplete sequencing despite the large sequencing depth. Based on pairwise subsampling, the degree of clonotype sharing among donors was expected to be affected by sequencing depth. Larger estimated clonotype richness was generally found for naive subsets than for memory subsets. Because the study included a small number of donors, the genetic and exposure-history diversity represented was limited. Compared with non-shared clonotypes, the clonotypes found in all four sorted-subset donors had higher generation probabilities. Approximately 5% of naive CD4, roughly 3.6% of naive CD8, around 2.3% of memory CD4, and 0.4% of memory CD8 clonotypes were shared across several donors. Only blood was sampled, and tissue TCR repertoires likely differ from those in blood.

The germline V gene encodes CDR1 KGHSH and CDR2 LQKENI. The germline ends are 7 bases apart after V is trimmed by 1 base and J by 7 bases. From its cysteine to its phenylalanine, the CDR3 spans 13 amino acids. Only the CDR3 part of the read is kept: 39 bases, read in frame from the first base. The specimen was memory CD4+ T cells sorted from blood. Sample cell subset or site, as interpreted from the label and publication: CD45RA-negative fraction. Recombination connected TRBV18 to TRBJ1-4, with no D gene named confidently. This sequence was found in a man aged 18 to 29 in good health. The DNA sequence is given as TGTGCCAGCTCACCACGCACAAGTGAAAAACTGTTTTTT. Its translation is CASSPRTSEKLFF.